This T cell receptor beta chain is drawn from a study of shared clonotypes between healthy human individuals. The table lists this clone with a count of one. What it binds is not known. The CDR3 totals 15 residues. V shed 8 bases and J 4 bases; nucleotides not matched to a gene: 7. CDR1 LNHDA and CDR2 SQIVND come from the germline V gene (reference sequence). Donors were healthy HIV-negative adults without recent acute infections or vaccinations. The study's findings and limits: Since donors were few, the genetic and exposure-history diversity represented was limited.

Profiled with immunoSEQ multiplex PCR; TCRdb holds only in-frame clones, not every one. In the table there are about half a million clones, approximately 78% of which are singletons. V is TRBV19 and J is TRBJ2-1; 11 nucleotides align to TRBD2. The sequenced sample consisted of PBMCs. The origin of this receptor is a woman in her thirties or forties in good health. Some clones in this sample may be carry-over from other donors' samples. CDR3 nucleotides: TGTGCCAGTCGCTTAGGACTAGCGGGTTACAATGAGCAGTTCTTC. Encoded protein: CASRLGLAGYNEQFF.